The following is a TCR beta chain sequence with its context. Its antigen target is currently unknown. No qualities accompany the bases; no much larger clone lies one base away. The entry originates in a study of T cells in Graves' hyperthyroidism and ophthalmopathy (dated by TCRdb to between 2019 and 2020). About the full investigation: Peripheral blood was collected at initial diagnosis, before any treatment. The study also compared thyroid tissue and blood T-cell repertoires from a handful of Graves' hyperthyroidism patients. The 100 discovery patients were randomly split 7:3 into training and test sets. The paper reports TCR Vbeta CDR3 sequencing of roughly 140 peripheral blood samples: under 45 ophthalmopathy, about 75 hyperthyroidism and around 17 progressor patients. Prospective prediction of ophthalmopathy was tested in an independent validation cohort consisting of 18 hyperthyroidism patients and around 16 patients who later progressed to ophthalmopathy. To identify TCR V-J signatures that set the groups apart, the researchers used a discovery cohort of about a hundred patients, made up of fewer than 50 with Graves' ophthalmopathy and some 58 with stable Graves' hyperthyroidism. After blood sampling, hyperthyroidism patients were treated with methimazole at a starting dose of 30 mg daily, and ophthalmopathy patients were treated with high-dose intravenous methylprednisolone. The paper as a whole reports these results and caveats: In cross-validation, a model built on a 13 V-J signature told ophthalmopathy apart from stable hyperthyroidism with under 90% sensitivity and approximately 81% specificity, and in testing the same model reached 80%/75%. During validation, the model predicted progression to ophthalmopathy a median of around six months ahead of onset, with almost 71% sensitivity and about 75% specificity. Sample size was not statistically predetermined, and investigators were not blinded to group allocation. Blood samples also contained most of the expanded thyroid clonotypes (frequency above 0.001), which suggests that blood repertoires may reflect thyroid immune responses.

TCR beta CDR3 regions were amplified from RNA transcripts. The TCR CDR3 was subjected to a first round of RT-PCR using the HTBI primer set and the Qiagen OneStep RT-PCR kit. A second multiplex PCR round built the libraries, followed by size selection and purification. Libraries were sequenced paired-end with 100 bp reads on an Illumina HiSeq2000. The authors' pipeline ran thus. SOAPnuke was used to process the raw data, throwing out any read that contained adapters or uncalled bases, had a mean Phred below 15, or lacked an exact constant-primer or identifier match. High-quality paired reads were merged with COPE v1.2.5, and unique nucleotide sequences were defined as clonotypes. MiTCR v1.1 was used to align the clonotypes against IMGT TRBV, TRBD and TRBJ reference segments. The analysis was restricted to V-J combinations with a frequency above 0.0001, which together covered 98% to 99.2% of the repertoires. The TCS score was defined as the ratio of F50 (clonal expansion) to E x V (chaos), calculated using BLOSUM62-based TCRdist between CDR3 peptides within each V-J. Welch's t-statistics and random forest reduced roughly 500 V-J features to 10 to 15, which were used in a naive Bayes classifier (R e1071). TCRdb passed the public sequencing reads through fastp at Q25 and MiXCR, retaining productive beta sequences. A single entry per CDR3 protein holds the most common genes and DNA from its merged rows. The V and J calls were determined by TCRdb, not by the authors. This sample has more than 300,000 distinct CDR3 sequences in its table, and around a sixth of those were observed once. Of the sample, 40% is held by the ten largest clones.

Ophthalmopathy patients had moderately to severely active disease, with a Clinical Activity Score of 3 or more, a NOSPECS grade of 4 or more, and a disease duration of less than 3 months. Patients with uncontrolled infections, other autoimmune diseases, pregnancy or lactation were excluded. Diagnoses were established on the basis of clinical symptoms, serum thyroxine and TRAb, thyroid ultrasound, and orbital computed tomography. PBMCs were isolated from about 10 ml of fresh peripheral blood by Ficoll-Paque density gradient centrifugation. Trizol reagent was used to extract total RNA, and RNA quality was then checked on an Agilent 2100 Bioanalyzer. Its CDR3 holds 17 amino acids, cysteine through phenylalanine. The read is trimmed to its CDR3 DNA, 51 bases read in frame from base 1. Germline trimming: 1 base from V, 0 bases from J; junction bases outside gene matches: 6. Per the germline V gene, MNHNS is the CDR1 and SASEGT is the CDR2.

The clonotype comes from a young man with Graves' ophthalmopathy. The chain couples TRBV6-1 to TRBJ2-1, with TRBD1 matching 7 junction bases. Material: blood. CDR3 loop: CASSEVGGQSSYNEQFF. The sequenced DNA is TGTGCCAGCAGTGAAGTAGGGGGACAGAGCTCCTACAATGAGCAGTTCTTC.